What follows are 11 T cell receptor beta chains derived from one specimen sequenced in a study of cytomegalovirus exposure and HLA in healthy donors. Sequencing used immunoSEQ multiplex PCR; TCRdb keeps in-frame clones, though not all of them. The repertoire holds some 38,000 clones, with approximately 92% as singletons. The sample taken for sequencing was PBMCs. The receptors derive from a man younger than 30 in good health and CMV-seronegative.

The V and J genes are TRBV19 and TRBJ1-1, with D possibly matching TRBD1 (6 bases). The CDR3 has 15 amino acids. V was trimmed by 5 bases and J by 3 bases, leaving 16 bases between them. Germline V gene sequence: CDR1 LNHDA, CDR2 SQIVND (reference sequence). The CDR3 region has the DNA TGTGCCAGTAGTCCTCCGGGACATCGGGACACTGAAGCTTTCTTT. Encoded protein: CASSPPGHRDTEAFF.

V and J are TRBV28 and TRBJ2-7; tentatively, D is TRBD1 (6 bases). Trimming took 8 bases from V and 0 from J, leaving 11 bases between them. This CDR3 comprises 13 residues. From germline, CDR1 is MDHEN and CDR2 SYDVKM. The CDR3 sequence: CASGSGVSYEQYF. The CDR3 nucleotides are TGTGCCAGCGGATCAGGGGTCTCCTACGAGCAGTACTTC.

The J gene is TRBJ2-6, the V gene TRBV19, with D perhaps matching TRBD1 (5 bases). The CDR3 loop spans 15 amino acids. CDR1 LNHDA and CDR2 SQIVND come from the germline V gene (reference sequence). V was clipped by 6 bases and J by 0 bases, with 9 bases between them. CDR3 residues: CASRPGSSGANVLTF. The CDR3 DNA follows: TGTGCCAGTAGACCAGGGTCCTCTGGGGCCAACGTCCTGACTTTC.

CDR3 sequence: CASSYAGTFTDTQYF. The CDR3 nucleotides are TGTGCCAGCAGTTACGCCGGGACTTTCACAGATACGCAGTATTTT. The chain links TRBV6-5 to TRBJ2-3; D might be TRBD2 (6 bases). CDR3 length equals 15 residues. Trimming stripped 2 bases from V and 2 bases from J, with 11 bases between. The V gene's germline CDR1 is MNHEY and CDR2 SVGAGI.

This sequence joins TRBV7-9 and TRBJ2-5; no clear D gene. Germline CDR1 reads SEHNR; CDR2 reads FQNEAQ (reference sequence). V shed 5 bases and J shed 4 bases, with 8 bases lying between them. CDR3 length: 12 residues. The CDR3 coding sequence is TGTGCCAGCAGCCCGTTCCGAGAGACCCAGTACTTC. Translating gives CASSPFRETQYF. The whole variable domain, remainder taken from reference TRBV7-9 and TRBJ2-5, is DTGVSQNPRHKITKRGQNVTFRCDPISEHNRLYWYRQTLGQGPEFLTYFQNEAQLEKSRLLSDRFSAERPKGSFSTLEIQRTEQGDSAMYLCASSPFRETQYFGPGTRLLVL.

This clone was counted once. This chain links TRBV9 with TRBJ2-1, with 7 bases identical to TRBD2. Trimming removed 4 bases from V and 3 bases from J; junction bases left unmatched: 7. The germline CDR1 and CDR2 sequences are SGDLS and YYNGEE. The CDR3 sequence is 15 residues long. The CDR3 bases are TGTGCCAGCAGCACACGGACTAGAGACTACAATGAGCAGTTCTTC. Translated: CASSTRTRDYNEQFF.

The chain carries TRBV9 and TRBJ1-2; 8 bases align to TRBD1. CDR3 length equals 13 residues. Germline V gene sequence: CDR1 SGDLS, CDR2 YYNGEE. J was trimmed by 8 bases and V by 5 bases; bases with no gene match: 8. The CDR3 loop is CASRGPGGGGYTF. The CDR3 DNA reads TGTGCCAGCAGAGGACCAGGGGGCGGCGGCTACACCTTC.

The CDR3 DNA follows: TGTGCCAGCAGCCACAGAAACACTGAAGCTTTCTTT. Its translation is CASSHRNTEAFF. This sequence joins TRBV5-5 and TRBJ1-1, with D hard to call. Germline V CDR1 and CDR2: SGHKS, YYEKEE (reference sequence). Trimming stripped 4 bases from V and 2 bases from J, with 6 bases between. The CDR3 spans 12 residues. The whole variable domain, remainder taken from reference TRBV5-5 and TRBJ1-1, is DAGVTQSPTHLIKTRGQQVTLRCSPISGHKSVSWYQQVLGQGPQFIFQYYEKEERGRGNFPDRFSARQFPNYSSELNVNALLLGDSALYLCASSHRNTEAFFGQGTRLTVV.

This chain uses TRBV7-9 with TRBJ1-1; weak D call: TRBD1 (6 bases). The CDR3 loop spans 15 amino acids. Trimming shortened V by 6 bases and J by 3 bases, and 17 bases separated the two germline ends. The V gene's germline CDR1 is SEHNR and CDR2 FQNEAQ (reference sequence). CDR3: CASSPRTGLHTEAFF. The CDR3 region has the DNA TGTGCCAGCAGTCCTAGAACAGGGTTGCACACTGAAGCTTTCTTT. The full variable domain, with the rest looked up from reference TRBV7-9 and TRBJ1-1, is DTGVSQNPRHKITKRGQNVTFRCDPISEHNRLYWYRQTLGQGPEFLTYFQNEAQLEKSRLLSDRFSAERPKGSFSTLEIQRTEQGDSAMYLCASSPRTGLHTEAFFGQGTRLTVV.

V gene TRBV14 combines with J gene TRBJ2-7; a possible D gene is TRBD1 (6 bases). Germline assignment: CDR1 SGHDN and CDR2 FVKESK. V was clipped by 0 bases and J by 5 bases, with 14 bases between them. The CDR3 extends over 15 amino acids. CDR3 coding DNA: TGTGCCAGCAGCCAAGATCCATACAGGGCAAACGAGCAGTACTTC. Its protein product is CASSQDPYRANEQYF.

The V call is TRBV6-1, the J call TRBJ2-7, with 14 bases aligning to TRBD2. Losses at the gene ends were 6 bases for V and 7 bases for J; bases not matched to a gene: 8. The CDR3 is 15 residues long. Germline CDR1 MNHNS, CDR2 SASEGT. The CDR3, as DNA: TGTGCCAGCAGGGGACTAGCGGGAGCTTCGGGGGAGCAGTACTTC. Protein product: CASRGLAGASGEQYF.